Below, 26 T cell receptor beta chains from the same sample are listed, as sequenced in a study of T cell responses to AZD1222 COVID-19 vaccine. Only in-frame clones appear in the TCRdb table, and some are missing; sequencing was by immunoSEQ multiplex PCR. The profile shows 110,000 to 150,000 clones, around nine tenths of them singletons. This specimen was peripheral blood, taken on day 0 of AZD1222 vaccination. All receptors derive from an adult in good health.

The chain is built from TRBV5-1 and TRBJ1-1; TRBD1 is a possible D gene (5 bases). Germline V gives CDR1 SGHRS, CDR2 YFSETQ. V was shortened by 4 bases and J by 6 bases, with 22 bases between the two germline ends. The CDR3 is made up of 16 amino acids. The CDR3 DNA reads TGCGCCAGCAGCCCAAGTCGGGGCATCTTCGCGCCTGAAGCTTTCTTT. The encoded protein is CASSPSRGIFAPEAFF.

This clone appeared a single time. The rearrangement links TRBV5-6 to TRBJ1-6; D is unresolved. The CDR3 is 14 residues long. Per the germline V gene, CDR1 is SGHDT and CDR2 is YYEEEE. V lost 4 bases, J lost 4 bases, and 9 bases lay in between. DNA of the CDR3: TGTGCCAGCAGCAGGCCTAAATATAATTCACCCCTCCACTTT. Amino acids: CASSRPKYNSPLHF.

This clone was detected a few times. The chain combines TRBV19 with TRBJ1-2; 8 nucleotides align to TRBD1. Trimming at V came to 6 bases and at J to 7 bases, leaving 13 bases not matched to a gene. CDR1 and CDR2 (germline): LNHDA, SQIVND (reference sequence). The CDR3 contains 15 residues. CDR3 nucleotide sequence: TGTGCCAGTAGGATTACCCGGACAGGGAGGGGTGGCTACACCTTC. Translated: CASRITRTGRGGYTF.

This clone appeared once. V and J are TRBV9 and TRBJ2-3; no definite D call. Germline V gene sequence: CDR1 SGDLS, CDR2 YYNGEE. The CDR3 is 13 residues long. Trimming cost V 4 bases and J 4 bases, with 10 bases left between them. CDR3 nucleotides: TGTGCCAGCAGCCCCCAGGTGGCAGATACGCAGTATTTT. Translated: CASSPQVADTQYF.

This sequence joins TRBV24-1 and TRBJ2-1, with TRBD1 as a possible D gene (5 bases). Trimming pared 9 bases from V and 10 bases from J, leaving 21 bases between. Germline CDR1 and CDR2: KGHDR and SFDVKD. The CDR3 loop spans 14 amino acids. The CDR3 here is CATESRGARVEQFF. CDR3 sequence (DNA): TGTGCCACCGAGTCTAGGGGCGCAAGGGTGGAGCAGTTCTTC.

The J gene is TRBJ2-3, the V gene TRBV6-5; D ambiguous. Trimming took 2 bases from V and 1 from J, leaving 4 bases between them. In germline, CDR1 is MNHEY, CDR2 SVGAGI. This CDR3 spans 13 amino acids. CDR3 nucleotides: TGTGCCAGCAGTTACGATCGCACAGATACGCAGTATTTT. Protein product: CASSYDRTDTQYF.

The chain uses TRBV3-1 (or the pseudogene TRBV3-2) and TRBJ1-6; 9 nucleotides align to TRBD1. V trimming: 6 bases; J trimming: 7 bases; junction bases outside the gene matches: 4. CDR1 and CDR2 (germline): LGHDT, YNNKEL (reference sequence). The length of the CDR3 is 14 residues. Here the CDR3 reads CASRRTGENSPLHF. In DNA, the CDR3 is TGTGCCAGCAGGCGGACAGGGGAAAATTCACCCCTCCACTTT.

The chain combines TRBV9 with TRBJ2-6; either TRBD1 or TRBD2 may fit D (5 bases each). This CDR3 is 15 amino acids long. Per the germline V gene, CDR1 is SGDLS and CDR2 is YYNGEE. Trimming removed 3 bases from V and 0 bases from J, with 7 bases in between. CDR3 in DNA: TGTGCCAGCAGCGGGGGGAGCTCTGGGGCCAACGTCCTGACTTTC. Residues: CASSGGSSGANVLTF.

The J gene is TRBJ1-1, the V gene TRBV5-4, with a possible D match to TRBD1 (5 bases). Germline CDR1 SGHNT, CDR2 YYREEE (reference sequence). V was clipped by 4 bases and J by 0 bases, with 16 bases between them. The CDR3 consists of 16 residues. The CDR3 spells CASSPRDPTVNTEAFF. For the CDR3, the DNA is TGTGCCAGCAGCCCCCGGGACCCCACTGTGAACACTGAAGCTTTCTTT.

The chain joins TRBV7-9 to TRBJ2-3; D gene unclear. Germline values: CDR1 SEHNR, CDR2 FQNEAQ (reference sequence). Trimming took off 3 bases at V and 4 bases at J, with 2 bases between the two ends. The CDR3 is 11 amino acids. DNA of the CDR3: TGTGCCAGCAGCTTCTCAGATACGCAGTATTTT. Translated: CASSFSDTQYF. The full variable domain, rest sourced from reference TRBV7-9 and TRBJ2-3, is DTGVSQNPRHKITKRGQNVTFRCDPISEHNRLYWYRQTLGQGPEFLTYFQNEAQLEKSRLLSDRFSAERPKGSFSTLEIQRTEQGDSAMYLCASSFSDTQYFGPGTRLTVL.

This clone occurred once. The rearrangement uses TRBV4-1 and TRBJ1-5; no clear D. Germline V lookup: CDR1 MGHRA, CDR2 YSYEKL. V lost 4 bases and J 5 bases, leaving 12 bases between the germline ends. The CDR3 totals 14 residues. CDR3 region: CASSLLPVYQPQHF. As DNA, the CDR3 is TGCGCCAGCAGCCTACTCCCGGTTTATCAGCCCCAGCATTTT.

CDR3 loop: CASTRRDKARENTEAFF. Written as DNA, the CDR3 is TGCGCCAGCACCCGTAGGGACAAGGCTAGGGAGAACACTGAAGCTTTCTTT. The chain has TRBV4-1 and TRBJ1-1, with a weak D call TRBD1 (6 bases). Trimming pared 7 bases from V and 1 base from J, leaving 22 bases between. Germline loops: CDR1 MGHRA, CDR2 YSYEKL. This CDR3 comprises 17 residues.

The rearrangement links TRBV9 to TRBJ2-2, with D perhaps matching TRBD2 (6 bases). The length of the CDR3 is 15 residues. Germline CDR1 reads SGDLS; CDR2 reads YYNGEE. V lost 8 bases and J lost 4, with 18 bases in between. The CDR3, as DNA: TGTGCCAGTAGGGCCACCGGGACTCCCACCGGGGAGCTGTTTTTT. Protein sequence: CASRATGTPTGELFF.

The DNA for the CDR3 is TGTGCCAGCAGCCAGGTGACTAGCGCATACAATGAGCAGTTCTTC. Translation gives CASSQVTSAYNEQFF. This sequence joins TRBV14 and TRBJ2-1; 8 positions match TRBD2. The J segment lost 4 bases and the V segment lost 3 bases, leaving 5 bases of the junction unmatched. The germline V gene has CDR1 SGHDN and CDR2 FVKESK. This CDR3 region has 15 residues. The full variable domain, in which reference TRBV14 and TRBJ2-1 provide the parts outside the CDR3, is EAGVTQFPSHSVIEKGQTVTLRCDPISGHDNLYWYRRVMGKEIKFLLHFVKESKQDESGMPNNRFLAERTGGTYSTLKVQPAELEDSGVYFCASSQVTSAYNEQFFGPGTRLTVL.

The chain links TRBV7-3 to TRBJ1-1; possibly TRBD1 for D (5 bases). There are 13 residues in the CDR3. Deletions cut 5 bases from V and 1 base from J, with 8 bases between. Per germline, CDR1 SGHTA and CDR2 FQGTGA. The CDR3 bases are TGTGCCAGCAGCCCGGGGGAGAACACTGAAGCTTTCTTT. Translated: CASSPGENTEAFF.

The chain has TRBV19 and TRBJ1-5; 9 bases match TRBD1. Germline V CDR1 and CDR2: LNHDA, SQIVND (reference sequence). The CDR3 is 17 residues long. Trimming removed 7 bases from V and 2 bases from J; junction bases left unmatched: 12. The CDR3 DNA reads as TGTGCCAGTACCACGGGACAGGGTCGCAGGGGCAATCAGCCCCAGCATTTT. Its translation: CASTTGQGRRGNQPQHF. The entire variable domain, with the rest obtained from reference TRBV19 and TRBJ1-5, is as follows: DGGITQSPKYLFRKEGQNVTLSCEQNLNHDAMYWYRQDPGQGLRLIYYSQIVNDFQKGDIAEGYSVSREKKESFPLTVTSAQKNPTAFYLCASTTGQGRRGNQPQHFGDGTRLSIL.

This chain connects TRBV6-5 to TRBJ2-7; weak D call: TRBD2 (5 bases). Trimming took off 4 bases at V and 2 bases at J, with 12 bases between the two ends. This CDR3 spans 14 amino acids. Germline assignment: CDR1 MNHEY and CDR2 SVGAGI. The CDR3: CASSLTGEPYEQYF. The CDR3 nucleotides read TGTGCCAGCAGTTTGACTGGGGAGCCCTACGAGCAGTACTTC.

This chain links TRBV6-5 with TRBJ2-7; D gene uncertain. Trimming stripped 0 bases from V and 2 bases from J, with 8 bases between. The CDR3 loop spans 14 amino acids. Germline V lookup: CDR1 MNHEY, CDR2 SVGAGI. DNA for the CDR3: TGTGCCAGCAGTTACTCGGTCGGGCCCTACGAGCAGTACTTC. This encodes CASSYSVGPYEQYF.

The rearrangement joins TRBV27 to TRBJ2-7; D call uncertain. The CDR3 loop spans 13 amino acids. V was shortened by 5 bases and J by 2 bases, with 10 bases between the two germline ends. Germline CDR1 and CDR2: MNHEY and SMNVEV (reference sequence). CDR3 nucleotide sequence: TGTGCCAGCAGTGCCGGTTTCCCCTACGAGCAGTACTTC. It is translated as CASSAGFPYEQYF.

The CDR3 bases are TGTGCCAGCAGTTTATTAGGGGCGGGGGAGACCCAGTACTTC. Its protein product is CASSLLGAGETQYF. The chain has TRBV28 and TRBJ2-5; perhaps TRBD2 as D (6 bases). CDR1 is MDHEN, CDR2 SYDVKM, per germline. V gave up 1 base and J gave up 5 bases, with 11 bases separating them. The CDR3 has 14 amino acids.

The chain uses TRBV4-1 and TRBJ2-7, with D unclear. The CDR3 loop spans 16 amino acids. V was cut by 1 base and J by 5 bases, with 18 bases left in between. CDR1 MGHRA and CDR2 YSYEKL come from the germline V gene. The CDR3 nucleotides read TGCGCCAGCAGCCAAGGGGTCCCCGGGTCCGTCAACGAGCAGTACTTC. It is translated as CASSQGVPGSVNEQYF.

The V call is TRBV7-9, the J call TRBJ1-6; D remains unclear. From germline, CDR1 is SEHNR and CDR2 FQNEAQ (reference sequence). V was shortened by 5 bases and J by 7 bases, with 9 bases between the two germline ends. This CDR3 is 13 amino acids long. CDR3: CASSGGSNSPLHF. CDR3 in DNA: TGTGCCAGCAGCGGTGGTAGCAATTCACCCCTCCACTTT.

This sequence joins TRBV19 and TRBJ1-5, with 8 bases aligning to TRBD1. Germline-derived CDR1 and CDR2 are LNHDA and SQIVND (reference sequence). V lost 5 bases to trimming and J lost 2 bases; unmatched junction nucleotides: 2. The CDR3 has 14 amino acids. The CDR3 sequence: CASSVTGGNQPQHF. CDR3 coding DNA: TGTGCCAGTAGTGTGACAGGGGGCAATCAGCCCCAGCATTTT.

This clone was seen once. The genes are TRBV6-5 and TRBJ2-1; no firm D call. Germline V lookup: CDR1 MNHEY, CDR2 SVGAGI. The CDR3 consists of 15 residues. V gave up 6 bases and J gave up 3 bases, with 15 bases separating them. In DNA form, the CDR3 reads TGTGCCAGCAGGCTCCGGGCCGAATTCTACAATGAGCAGTTCTTC. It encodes CASRLRAEFYNEQFF.

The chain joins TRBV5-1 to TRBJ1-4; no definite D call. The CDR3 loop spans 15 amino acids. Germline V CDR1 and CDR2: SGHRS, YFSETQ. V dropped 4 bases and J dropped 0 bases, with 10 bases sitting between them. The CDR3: CASSGPTATNEKLFF. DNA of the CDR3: TGCGCCAGCAGCGGCCCGACGGCAACTAATGAAAAACTGTTTTTT.

For the CDR3, the DNA is TGTGCCACCAGCAGAGACCACTACGAGCAGTACTTC. As protein: CATSRDHYEQYF. The chain links TRBV15 to TRBJ2-7; D remains ambiguous. V lost 0 bases and J lost 3, with 3 bases in between. The CDR3 length is 12 residues. Germline V gene sequence: CDR1 LNHNV, CDR2 YYDKDF (reference sequence).